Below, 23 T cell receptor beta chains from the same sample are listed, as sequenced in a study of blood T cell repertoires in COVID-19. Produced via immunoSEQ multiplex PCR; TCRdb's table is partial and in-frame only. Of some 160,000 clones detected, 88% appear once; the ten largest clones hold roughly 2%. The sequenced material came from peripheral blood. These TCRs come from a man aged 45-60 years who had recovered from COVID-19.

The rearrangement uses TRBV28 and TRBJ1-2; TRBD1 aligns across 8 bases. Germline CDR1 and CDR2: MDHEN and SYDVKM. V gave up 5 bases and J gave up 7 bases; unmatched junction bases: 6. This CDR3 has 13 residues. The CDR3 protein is CASSEDRVGGYTF. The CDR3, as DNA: TGTGCCAGCAGTGAGGACAGGGTCGGTGGCTACACCTTC.

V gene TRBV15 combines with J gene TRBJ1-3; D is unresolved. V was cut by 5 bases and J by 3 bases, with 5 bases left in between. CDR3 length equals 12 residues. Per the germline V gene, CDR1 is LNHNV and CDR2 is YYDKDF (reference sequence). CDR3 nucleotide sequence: TGTGCCACCAGCTTAAATGGAAACACCATATATTTT. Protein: CATSLNGNTIYF.

The CDR3 loop reads CASSRGGQETQYF. The CDR3 DNA follows: TGTGCCAGCTCACGAGGGGGACAAGAGACCCAGTACTTC. V is TRBV18 and J is TRBJ2-5; tentatively, D is TRBD1 (6 bases). The CDR3 contains 13 residues. Trimming pared 4 bases from V and 2 bases from J, leaving 8 bases between. Germline CDR1 KGHSH, CDR2 LQKENI.

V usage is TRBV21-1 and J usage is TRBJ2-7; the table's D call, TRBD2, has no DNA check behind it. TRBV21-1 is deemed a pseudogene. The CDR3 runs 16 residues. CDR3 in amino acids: CASSKASWPGTYEQYF. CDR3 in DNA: TGTGCCAGCAGCAAAGCGAGTTGGCCGGGAACCTACGAGCAGTACTTC.

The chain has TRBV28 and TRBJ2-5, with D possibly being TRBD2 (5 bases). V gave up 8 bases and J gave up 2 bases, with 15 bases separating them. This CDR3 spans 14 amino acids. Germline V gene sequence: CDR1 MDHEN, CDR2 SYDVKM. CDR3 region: CASPGRTGQETQYF. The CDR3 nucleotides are TGTGCCAGCCCGGGCCGCACGGGGCAAGAGACCCAGTACTTC.

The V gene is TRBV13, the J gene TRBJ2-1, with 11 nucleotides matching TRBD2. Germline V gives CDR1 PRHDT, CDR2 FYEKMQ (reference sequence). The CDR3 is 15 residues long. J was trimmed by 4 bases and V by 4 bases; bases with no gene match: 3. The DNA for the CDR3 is TGTGCCAGCAGCTCAGGGACTAGCGGATACAATGAGCAGTTCTTC. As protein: CASSSGTSGYNEQFF.

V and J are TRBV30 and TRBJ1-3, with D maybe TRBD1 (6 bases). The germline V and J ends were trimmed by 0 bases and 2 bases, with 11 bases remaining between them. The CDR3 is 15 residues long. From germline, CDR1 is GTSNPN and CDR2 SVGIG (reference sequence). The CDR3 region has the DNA TGTGCCTGGAGTGTCTCCAGGGGTGCTGGAAACACCATATATTTT. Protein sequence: CAWSVSRGAGNTIYF. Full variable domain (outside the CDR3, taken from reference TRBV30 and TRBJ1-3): SQTIHQWPATLVQPVGSPLSLECTVEGTSNPNLYWYRQAAGRGLQLLFYSVGIGQISSEVPQNLSASRPQDRQFILSSKKLLLSDSGFYLCAWSVSRGAGNTIYFGEGSWLTVV.

The CDR3 sequence is CASSFTSGPRGETQYF. The CDR3 coding sequence is TGTGCCAGCAGCTTCACTAGCGGACCCCGGGGAGAGACCCAGTACTTC. The V and J genes are TRBV7-2 and TRBJ2-5; 8 bases fit TRBD2. This CDR3 has 16 amino acids. Trimming at V came to 3 bases and at J to 4 bases, leaving 10 bases not matched to a gene. CDR1 is SGHTA, CDR2 FQGNSA, per germline. The variable domain in full, with the rest retrieved from reference TRBV7-2 and TRBJ2-5, is GAGVSQSPSNKVTEKGKDVELRCDPISGHTALYWYRQSLGQGLEFLIYFQGNSAPDKSGLPSDRFSAERTGGSVSTLTIQRTQQEDSAVYLCASSFTSGPRGETQYFGPGTRLLVL.

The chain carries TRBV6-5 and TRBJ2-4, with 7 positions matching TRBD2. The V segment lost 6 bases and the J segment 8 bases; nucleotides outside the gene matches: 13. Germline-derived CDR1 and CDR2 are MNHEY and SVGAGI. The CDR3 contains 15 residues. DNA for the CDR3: TGTGCCAGCAGCAGAGGGGCAGGACGGGGGGACATTCAGTACTTC. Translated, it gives CASSRGAGRGDIQYF.

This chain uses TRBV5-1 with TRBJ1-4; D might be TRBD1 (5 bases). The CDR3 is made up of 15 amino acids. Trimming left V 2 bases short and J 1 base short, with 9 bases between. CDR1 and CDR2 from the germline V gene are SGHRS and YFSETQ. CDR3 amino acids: CASSLRGGTNEKLFF. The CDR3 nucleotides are TGCGCCAGCAGCTTAAGGGGAGGAACTAATGAAAAACTGTTTTTT.

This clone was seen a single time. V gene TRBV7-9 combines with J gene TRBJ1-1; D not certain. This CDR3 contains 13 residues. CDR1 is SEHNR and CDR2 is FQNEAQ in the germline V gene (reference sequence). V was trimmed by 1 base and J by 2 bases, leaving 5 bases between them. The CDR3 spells CASSLVANTEAFF. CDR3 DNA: TGTGCCAGCAGCTTAGTGGCAAACACTGAAGCTTTCTTT.

The CDR3 region is CASTDRGNQPQHF. CDR3 in DNA: TGTGCCAGCACGGACAGGGGTAATCAGCCCCAGCATTTT. The V call is TRBV6-5, the J call TRBJ1-5, with 9 bases fitting TRBD1. CDR1 MNHEY and CDR2 SVGAGI come from the germline V gene. Trimming took 7 bases from V and 4 from J; bases not matched to a gene: 2. The CDR3 length is 13 residues.

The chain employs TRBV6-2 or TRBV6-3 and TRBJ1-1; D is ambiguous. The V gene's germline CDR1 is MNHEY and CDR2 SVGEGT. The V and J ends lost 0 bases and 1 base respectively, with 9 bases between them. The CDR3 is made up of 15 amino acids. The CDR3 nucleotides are TGTGCCAGCAGTTACTCGCGGCAGCCGAACACTGAAGCTTTCTTT. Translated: CASSYSRQPNTEAFF.

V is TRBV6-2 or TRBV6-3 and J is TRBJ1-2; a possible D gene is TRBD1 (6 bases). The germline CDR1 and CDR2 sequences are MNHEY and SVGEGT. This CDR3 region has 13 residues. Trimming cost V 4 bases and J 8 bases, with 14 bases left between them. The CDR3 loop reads CASSFITGNGYTF. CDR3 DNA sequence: TGTGCCAGCAGTTTTATAACAGGGAACGGCTACACCTTC.

The CDR3 protein is CASSSNVQPGQGFNEQFF. DNA for the CDR3: TGTGCCAGCAGCAGTAACGTACAGCCGGGACAGGGTTTCAATGAGCAGTTCTTC. The chain joins TRBV21-1 to TRBJ2-1; TRBD1, the table's D call, was not compared with the DNA. TRBV21-1 is termed a pseudogene. This CDR3 region has 18 residues.

The CDR3: CASSQDPGSGANVLTF. Written as DNA, the CDR3 is TGTGCCAGCAGCCAAGACCCCGGGTCTGGGGCCAACGTCCTGACTTTC. The chain has TRBV3-1 (or the pseudogene TRBV3-2) and TRBJ2-6; no clear D gene. Germline-derived CDR1 and CDR2 are LGHDT and YNNKEL (reference sequence). V was trimmed by 0 bases and J by 1 base, leaving 7 bases between them. The CDR3 covers 16 residues.

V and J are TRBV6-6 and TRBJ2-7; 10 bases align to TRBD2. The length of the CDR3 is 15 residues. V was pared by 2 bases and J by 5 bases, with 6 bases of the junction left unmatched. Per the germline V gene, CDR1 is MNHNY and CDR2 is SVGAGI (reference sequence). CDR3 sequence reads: CASSYPSSGSNEQYF. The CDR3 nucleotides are TGTGCCAGCAGTTACCCGTCTAGCGGGAGCAACGAGCAGTACTTC.

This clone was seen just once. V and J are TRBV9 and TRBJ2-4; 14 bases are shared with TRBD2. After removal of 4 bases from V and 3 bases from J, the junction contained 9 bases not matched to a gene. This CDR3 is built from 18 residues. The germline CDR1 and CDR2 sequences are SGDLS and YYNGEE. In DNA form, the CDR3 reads TGTGCCAGCAGCCCAGGGACTAGCGGGAGAATAGGCAAAAACATTCAGTACTTC. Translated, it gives CASSPGTSGRIGKNIQYF.

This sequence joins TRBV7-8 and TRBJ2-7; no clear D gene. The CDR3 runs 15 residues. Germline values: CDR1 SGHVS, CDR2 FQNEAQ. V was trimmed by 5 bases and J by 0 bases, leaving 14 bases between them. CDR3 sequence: CASSRDDRSSYEQYF. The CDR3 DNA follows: TGTGCCAGCAGCCGAGATGACCGGAGCTCCTACGAGCAGTACTTC.

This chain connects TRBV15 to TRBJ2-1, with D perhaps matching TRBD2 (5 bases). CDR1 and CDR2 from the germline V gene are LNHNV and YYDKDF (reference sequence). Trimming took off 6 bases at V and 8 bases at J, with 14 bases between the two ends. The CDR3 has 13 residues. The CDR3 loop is CATSTGNKDEQFF. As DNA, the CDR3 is TGTGCCACCAGTACCGGGAATAAGGATGAGCAGTTCTTC.

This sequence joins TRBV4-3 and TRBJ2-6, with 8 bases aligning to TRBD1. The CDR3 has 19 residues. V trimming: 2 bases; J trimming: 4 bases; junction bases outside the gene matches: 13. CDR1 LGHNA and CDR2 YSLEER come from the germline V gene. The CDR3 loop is CASSQYGGQATTGANVLTF. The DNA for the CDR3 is TGCGCCAGCAGCCAATACGGGGGACAGGCCACGACGGGGGCCAACGTCCTGACTTTC.

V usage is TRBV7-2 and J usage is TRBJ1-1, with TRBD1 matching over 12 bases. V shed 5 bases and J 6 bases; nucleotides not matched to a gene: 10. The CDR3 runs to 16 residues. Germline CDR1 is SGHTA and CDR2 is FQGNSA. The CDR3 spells CASSPGQGAMLPEAFF. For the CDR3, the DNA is TGTGCCAGCAGCCCGGGACAGGGGGCTATGTTACCTGAAGCTTTCTTT.

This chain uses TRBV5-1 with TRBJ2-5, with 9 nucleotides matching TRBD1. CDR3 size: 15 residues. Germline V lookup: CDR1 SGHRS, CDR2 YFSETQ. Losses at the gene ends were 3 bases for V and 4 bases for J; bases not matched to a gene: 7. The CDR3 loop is CASSSLQGAGETQYF. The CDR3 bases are TGCGCCAGCAGCTCGTTACAGGGGGCGGGAGAGACCCAGTACTTC.